This entry features one T cell receptor beta chain sequence. No antigen is known for it. These data belong to a study of post-analysis software for immune sequencing data. Germline V gene data show CDR1 as DFQATT and CDR2 as SNEGSKA (reference sequence). The CDR3 has 14 amino acids. V lost 3 bases to trimming and J lost 0 bases, with 9 bases between them. Carried by the TCR beta cDNA libraries were unique molecular identifiers. When about 0.95 to 10 million T cells were used, they gave hundreds of thousands of cDNA molecules. TCRdb re-analysed the PCR reads in MiXCR, keeping a single row per CDR3 protein. This table holds 250,000 to 300,000 distinct CDR3 sequences, 36% found once. Study-wide points: About five TRBV segments were more frequent in patients than controls; TRBV5-6, TRBV5-1 and TRBV20-1 belonged to this group.

The gene calls are TRBV20-1 and TRBJ2-1, with unresolved D. Sequenced sample: blood. The sequence was obtained from a girl between 5 and 17 years old with multiple sclerosis. The CDR3 region has the DNA TGCAGTGCTAGGGAATTTAGCTCCTACAATGAGCAGTTCTTC. This gives the protein CSAREFSSYNEQFF.